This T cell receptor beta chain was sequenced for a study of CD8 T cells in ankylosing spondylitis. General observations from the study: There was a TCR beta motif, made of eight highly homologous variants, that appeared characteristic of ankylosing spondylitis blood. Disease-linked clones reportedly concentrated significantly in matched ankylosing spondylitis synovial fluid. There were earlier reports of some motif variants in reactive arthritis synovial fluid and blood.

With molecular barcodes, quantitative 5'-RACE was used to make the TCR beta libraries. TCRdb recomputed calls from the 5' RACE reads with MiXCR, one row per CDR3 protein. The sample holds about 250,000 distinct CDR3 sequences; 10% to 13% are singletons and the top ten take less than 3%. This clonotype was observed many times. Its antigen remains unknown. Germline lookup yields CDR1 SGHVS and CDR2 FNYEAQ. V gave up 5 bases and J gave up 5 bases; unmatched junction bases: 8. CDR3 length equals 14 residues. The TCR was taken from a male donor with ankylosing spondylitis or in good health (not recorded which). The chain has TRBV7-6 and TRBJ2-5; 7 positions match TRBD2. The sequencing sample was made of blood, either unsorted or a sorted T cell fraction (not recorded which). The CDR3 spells CASSPPGGRETQYF. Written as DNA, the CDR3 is TGTGCCAGCAGCCCCCCCGGGGGGAGGGAGACCCAGTACTTC. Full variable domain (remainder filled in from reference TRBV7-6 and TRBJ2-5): GAGVSQSPRYKVTKRGQDVALRCDPISGHVSLYWYRQALGQGPEFLTYFNYEAQQDKSGLPNDRFSAERPEGSISTLTIQRTEQRDSAMYRCASSPPGGRETQYFGPGTRLLVL.